The rows below give T cell receptor beta chains drawn from one sample of a study of neurological immune-mediated disorders. TCRdb independently ran MiXCR on the 5' RACE reads; one entry per CDR3 protein. The sample yields tens of thousands of distinct CDR3 sequences, under 5% seen once. Specimen: CD4+ T cells from blood. These TCRs come from a woman aged 40 to 50 with multiple sclerosis. CDR3s include the opening cysteine and the closing phenylalanine or tryptophan. D genes are given only for firm matches. Only part of the rows carry a size: once, few, many, or a class if the clone is expanded.

CDR3 DNA: TGTGCCAGCAGTCCCACCGGGGGTAGCGGGGGTTATGGGGAGACCCAGTACTTC; CDR3 protein: CASSPTGGSGGYGETQYF; clone size: many; V gene: TRBV12-3/TRBV12-4; J gene: TRBJ2-5; D gene: TRBD2; CDR3 length: 18
CDR3 DNA: TGCAGTGCTAGAGATTCCGGACAGGGGGACGGCTACACCTTC; CDR3 protein: CSARDSGQGDGYTF; clone size: many; V gene: TRBV20-1; J gene: TRBJ1-2; D gene: TRBD1; CDR3 length: 14
CDR3 DNA: TGCGCCAGCAGCTTAGGCCTAATAAATGAGCAGTTCTTC; CDR3 protein: CASSLGLINEQFF; clone size: many; V gene: TRBV5-1; J gene: TRBJ2-1; D gene: .; CDR3 length: 13
CDR3 DNA: TGTGCCAGCAGCCTTCAACAGGGGGCAGATACGCAGTATTTT; CDR3 protein: CASSLQQGADTQYF; clone size: many; V gene: TRBV4-2; J gene: TRBJ2-3; D gene: TRBD1; CDR3 length: 14
CDR3 DNA: TGTGCCAGCGTTCTGGGACAAAGCAATCAGCCCCAGCATTTT; CDR3 protein: CASVLGQSNQPQHF; clone size: few; V gene: TRBV21-1; J gene: TRBJ1-5; D gene: .; CDR3 length: 14
CDR3 DNA: TGCGCCAGTAGAGGACAGTCTAGCACAGATACGCAGTATTTT; CDR3 protein: CASRGQSSTDTQYF; clone size: many; V gene: TRBV5-1; J gene: TRBJ2-3; D gene: .; CDR3 length: 14
CDR3 DNA: TGTGCCAGCAGTTACTCGACAGAGTCGGAGACCCAGTACTTC; CDR3 protein: CASSYSTESETQYF; clone size: .; V gene: TRBV6-2/TRBV6-3; J gene: TRBJ2-5; D gene: .; CDR3 length: 14
CDR3 DNA: TGCGCCAGCAGCAAAGGGGCGGGCTTACTCTCTGGGGCCAACGTCCTGACTTTC; CDR3 protein: CASSKGAGLLSGANVLTF; clone size: many; V gene: TRBV5-1; J gene: TRBJ2-6; D gene: .; CDR3 length: 18
CDR3 DNA: TGTGCCAGCAGCTTGCACATAACCTACGAGCAGTACTTC; CDR3 protein: CASSLHITYEQYF; clone size: many; V gene: TRBV7-8; J gene: TRBJ2-7; D gene: .; CDR3 length: 13
CDR3 DNA: TGCAGTGCAGGGATTTCTGGGGCCAACGTCCTGACTTTC; CDR3 protein: CSAGISGANVLTF; clone size: many; V gene: TRBV20-1; J gene: TRBJ2-6; D gene: .; CDR3 length: 13
CDR3 DNA: TGCGCCAGCAGCCCGGGACAGGGGTACACCGGGGAGCTGTTTTTT; CDR3 protein: CASSPGQGYTGELFF; clone size: many; V gene: TRBV5-1; J gene: TRBJ2-2; D gene: TRBD1; CDR3 length: 15
CDR3 DNA: TGTGCCAGCAGCTCGACCCCGACAGGGGCGAAACTGTTTTTT; CDR3 protein: CASSSTPTGAKLFF; clone size: many; V gene: TRBV11-2; J gene: TRBJ1-4; D gene: TRBD1; CDR3 length: 14
CDR3 DNA: TGCGCCAGCAGCCAAACCCGGACAGTCCTAAGGCCCAATGAGCAGTTCTTC; CDR3 protein: CASSQTRTVLRPNEQFF; clone size: many; V gene: TRBV4-1; J gene: TRBJ2-1; D gene: .; CDR3 length: 17
CDR3 DNA: TGTGCCAGCAGCATTCTTCGGAACCTTCATACGCAGTATTTT; CDR3 protein: CASSILRNLHTQYF; clone size: many; V gene: TRBV11-2; J gene: TRBJ2-3; D gene: .; CDR3 length: 14
CDR3 DNA: TGTGTCACACGGGATTACGATGAAGCTTTCTTT; CDR3 protein: CVTRDYDEAFF; clone size: .; V gene: TRBV19; J gene: TRBJ1-1; D gene: .; CDR3 length: 11
CDR3 DNA: TGTGCCAGCAGTTTATTCACAGGGAATGGTAATTCACCCCTCCACTTT; CDR3 protein: CASSLFTGNGNSPLHF; clone size: many; V gene: TRBV27; J gene: TRBJ1-6; D gene: .; CDR3 length: 16
CDR3 DNA: TGTGCCAGCAGCTTACGGAGCAGCACTGAAGCTTTCTTT; CDR3 protein: CASSLRSSTEAFF; clone size: many; V gene: TRBV7-2; J gene: TRBJ1-1; D gene: .; CDR3 length: 13